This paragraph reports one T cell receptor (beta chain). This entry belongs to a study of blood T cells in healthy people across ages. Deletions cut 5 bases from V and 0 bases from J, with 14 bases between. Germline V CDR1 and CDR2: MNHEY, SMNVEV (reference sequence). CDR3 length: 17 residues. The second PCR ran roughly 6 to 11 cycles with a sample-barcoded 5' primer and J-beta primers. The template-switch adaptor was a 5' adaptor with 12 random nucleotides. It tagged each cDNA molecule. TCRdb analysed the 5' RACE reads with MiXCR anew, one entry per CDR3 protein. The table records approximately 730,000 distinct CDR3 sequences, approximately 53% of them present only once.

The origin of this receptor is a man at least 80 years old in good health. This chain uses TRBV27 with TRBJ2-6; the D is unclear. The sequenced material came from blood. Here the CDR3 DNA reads TGTGCCAGCAGTGTTAGCCGTCCCCGCTCTGGGGCCAACGTCCTGACTTTC. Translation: CASSVSRPRSGANVLTF.